This is a list of T cell receptor beta chains from one sample in a study of human T cells and chemical hapten exposure. TCRdb processed the RACE reads anew with MiXCR; each CDR3 protein has one entry. The top ten hold approximately 1.7% of the sample, which has tens of thousands of distinct CDR3 sequences, over 9.5% seen once. The sequences come from whole blood, collected in connection with sensitization to the hapten diphenylcyclopropenone (DPC). The source is a woman aged 50 to 60 with alopecia areata. Some clones in this sample may be carry-over from other donors' samples. Each CDR3 is given with its conserved first and last residue. A D gene is named only where the DNA matches it firmly. The size field is filled for only some rows; it gives once, few, many or a size class.

length	D	J	size	V	DNA	CDR3
14	TRBD2	TRBJ2-7	many	TRBV3-1	TGTGCCAGCAGCCAAGAGGGGGGGAGTTACGAGCAGTACTTC	CASSQEGGSYEQYF
16	TRBD2	TRBJ2-6	many	TRBV20-1	TGCAGTGCCCCCGCTAGCGGAAGCTCTGGGGCCAACGTCCTGACTTTC	CSAPASGSSGANVLTF
15	TRBD1	TRBJ2-5	.	TRBV29-1	TGCAGCGTCGCCAGGCGGACAGGGGTCCAAGAGACCCAGTACTTC	CSVARRTGVQETQYF
14	TRBD1	TRBJ1-1	many	TRBV7-6	TGTGCCAGCAGCTTAACGGGACAGGGGGCTGAAGCTTTCTTT	CASSLTGQGAEAFF
15	.	TRBJ1-4	many	TRBV5-4	TGTGCCAGCAGCCAATCACGGGGGATGGAGGAAAAACTGTTTTTT	CASSQSRGMEEKLFF
15	.	TRBJ1-6	.	TRBV7-9	TGTGCCAGCAGCTCGCAGGGGAAGGGGAATTCACCCCTCCACTTT	CASSSQGKGNSPLHF
15	.	TRBJ1-5	.	TRBV5-1	TGCGCCAGCAGCTTTCAGCCAGGCGACAATCAGCCCCAGCATTTT	CASSFQPGDNQPQHF
16	.	TRBJ1-1	.	TRBV10-3	TGTGCCATCAGTGAGTCCCTGAGCAGACTGAACACTGAAGCTTTCTTT	CAISESLSRLNTEAFF
15	TRBD2	TRBJ2-7	many	TRBV20-1	TGCAGTGCTAGAAAACTAGCGGGAGGGTCCTACGAGCAGTACTTC	CSARKLAGGSYEQYF
15	.	TRBJ1-4	many	TRBV28	TGTGCCAGCAGTTCCCACGGAGGCCCCCATGAAAAACTGTTTTTT	CASSSHGGPHEKLFF
14	.	TRBJ1-5	few	TRBV20-1	TGCAGTGCCAGTACAGGCAATCTTGATCAGCCCCAGCATTTT	CSASTGNLDQPQHF
12	.	TRBJ1-1	many	TRBV7-2	TGTGCCAGCAGCTTAAGGCCCCATGAAGCTTTCTTT	CASSLRPHEAFF
19	TRBD1	TRBJ2-7	many	TRBV12-3/TRBV12-4	TGTGCCAGCAGTAATGGGTTTGTGGCTTACAGGGGGCTTACGGACGAGCAGTACTTC	CASSNGFVAYRGLTDEQYF
15	.	TRBJ2-7	.	TRBV20-1	TGCAGTGCTCCCCAGGCAGGACCCAACCCTCGAGGGCAGTACTTC	CSAPQAGPNPRGQYF
13	.	TRBJ2-5	.	TRBV4-3	TGCGCCAGCAGCCAAGTTCGGCAAGAGACCCAGTACTTC	CASSQVRQETQYF
14	.	TRBJ1-1	.	TRBV5-1	TGCGCCAGCAGCTTAGAGACAGGAACCCCTGAAGCTTTCTTT	CASSLETGTPEAFF
15	.	TRBJ1-2	few	TRBV9	TGTGCCAGCAGCGTAAGTTGGAGGACTAACTATGGCTACACCTTC	CASSVSWRTNYGYTF
15	.	TRBJ1-2	.	TRBV5-1	TGCGCCAGCAGCCCCAACAGGGAATTAAGATATGGCTACACCTTC	CASSPNRELRYGYTF
15	TRBD1	TRBJ1-5	many	TRBV18	TGTGCCAGCTCACCAGAAGACAGGGACCTGAGGCCCCAGCATTTT	CASSPEDRDLRPQHF
14	TRBD2	TRBJ2-2	.	TRBV3-1	TGTGCCAGCTCGGGACTAGGAATCCCCGGGGAGCTGTTTTTT	CASSGLGIPGELFF
16	TRBD1	TRBJ1-2	once	TRBV9	TGTGCCAGCAGCGTAGCGATGCCGGGACAGGGAAATGGCTACACCTTC	CASSVAMPGQGNGYTF
13	TRBD1	TRBJ1-1	.	TRBV18	TGTGCCAGCTCGGGGGACAGCCAGAGAGAAGCTTTCTTT	CASSGDSQREAFF
11	.	TRBJ1-2	many	TRBV6-6	TGTGCCAGCAGTTACGTAGGTGGCTACACCTTC	CASSYVGGYTF
11	.	TRBJ1-1	many	TRBV3-1	TGTGCCAGCAGCTCAGCCTCTGAAGCTTTCTTT	CASSSASEAFF
16	TRBD2	TRBJ2-1	many	TRBV7-6	TGTGCCAGCAGCTCAGGACTAGCGGGAGGGCAGAATGAGCAGTTCTTC	CASSSGLAGGQNEQFF
14	TRBD1	TRBJ2-7	.	TRBV6-2/TRBV6-3	TGTGCCAGCAGCCTTCAGGGGGCGCTTGCCGAGCAGTACTTC	CASSLQGALAEQYF
14	.	TRBJ1-6	few	TRBV5-1	TGCGCCAGCAGCTTGGGACAGGCAGGATCACCCCTCCACTTT	CASSLGQAGSPLHF
12	.	TRBJ2-5	few	TRBV2	TGTGCCAGCAGTAGGCTGAGAGAGACCCAGTACTTC	CASSRLRETQYF
14	TRBD1	TRBJ2-1	few	TRBV7-2	TGTGCCAGCAGCTCTAACAGGGGCCACAATGAGCAGTTCTTC	CASSSNRGHNEQFF
15	.	TRBJ1-1	.	TRBV12-3/TRBV12-4	TGTGCCAGCAGTTTACAGGGTGGGGGGAGTACTGAAGCTTTCTTT	CASSLQGGGSTEAFF
13	.	TRBJ1-5	medium-sized	TRBV20-1	TGCAGTGCTAGAGACAGTAGCAATCAGCCCCAGCATTTT	CSARDSSNQPQHF
15	.	TRBJ1-5	.	TRBV28	TGTGCCAGCAGTTTCGGGAGAAGGGGCAATCAGCCCCAGCATTTT	CASSFGRRGNQPQHF
15	.	TRBJ2-1	many	TRBV4-2	TGTGCCAGCAGCCGGAATATGGGACTCTACAATGAGCAGTTCTTC	CASSRNMGLYNEQFF
15	.	TRBJ1-3	.	TRBV7-9	TGTGCCAGCAGCTTAATTGGAGTCTCTGGAAACACCATATATTTT	CASSLIGVSGNTIYF
14	.	TRBJ2-7	.	TRBV11-2	TGTGCCAGCAAATATCCGGGACAACGTTACGAGCAGTACTTC	CASKYPGQRYEQYF
14	.	TRBJ2-5	.	TRBV11-2	TGTGCCAGCAGCCTAGGCTCCCTTAGGGAGACCCAGTACTTC	CASSLGSLRETQYF
15	TRBD2	TRBJ2-7	.	TRBV7-9	TGTGCCAGCAGCTTTCTTGCTAGCGGGAGAGACGAGCAGTACTTC	CASSFLASGRDEQYF
15	.	TRBJ1-4	few	TRBV16	TGTGCCAGCAGCCGCCCGGGAGGAGGCTATGAAAAACTGTTTTTT	CASSRPGGGYEKLFF
17	TRBD2	TRBJ2-1	.	TRBV7-2	TGTGCCAGCAGCTTACGAGCTAGCGGGGGACTCTACAATGAGCAGTTCTTC	CASSLRASGGLYNEQFF
16	TRBD2	TRBJ2-3	.	TRBV7-2	TGTGCCAGCAGCCGACTTAGCGGGGGGGTCCCAGATACGCAGTATTTT	CASSRLSGGVPDTQYF
15	.	TRBJ1-1	.	TRBV5-1	TGCGCCAGCAGCGCGGCAGGGGCCAGGAACACTGAAGCTTTCTTT	CASSAAGARNTEAFF
18	.	TRBJ2-2	few	TRBV6-5	TGTGCCAGCAGTTACCGGGCTTCGTTAGACAGATACACCGGGGAGCTGTTTTTT	CASSYRASLDRYTGELFF
14	.	TRBJ1-1	.	TRBV5-5	TGTGCCAGCAGCTTGATAAGTGCAAGCACTGAAGCTTTCTTT	CASSLISASTEAFF
14	TRBD1	TRBJ1-2	many	TRBV7-2	TGTGCCAGCAGCTTTTCCGGGACAGGGTATGGCTACACCTTC	CASSFSGTGYGYTF